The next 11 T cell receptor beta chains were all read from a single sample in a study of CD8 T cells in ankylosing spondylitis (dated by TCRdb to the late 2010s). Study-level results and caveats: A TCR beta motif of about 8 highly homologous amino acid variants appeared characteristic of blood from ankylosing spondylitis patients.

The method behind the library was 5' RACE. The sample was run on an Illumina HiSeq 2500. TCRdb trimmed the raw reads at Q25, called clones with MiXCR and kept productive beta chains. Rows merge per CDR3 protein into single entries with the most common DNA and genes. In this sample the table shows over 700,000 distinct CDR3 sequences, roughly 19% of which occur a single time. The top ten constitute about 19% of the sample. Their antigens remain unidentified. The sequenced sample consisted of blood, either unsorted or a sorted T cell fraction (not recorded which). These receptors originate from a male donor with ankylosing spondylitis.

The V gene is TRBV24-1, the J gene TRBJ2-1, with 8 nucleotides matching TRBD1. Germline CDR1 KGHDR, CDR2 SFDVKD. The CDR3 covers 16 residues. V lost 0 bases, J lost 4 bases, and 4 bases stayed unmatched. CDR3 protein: CATSDLSGGRYNEQFF. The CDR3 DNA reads TGTGCCACCAGTGATTTGTCAGGGGGCCGTTACAATGAGCAGTTCTTC.

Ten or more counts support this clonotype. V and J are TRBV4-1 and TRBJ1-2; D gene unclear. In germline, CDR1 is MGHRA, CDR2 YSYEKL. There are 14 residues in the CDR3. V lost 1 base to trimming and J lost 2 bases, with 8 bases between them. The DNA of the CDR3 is TGCGCCAGCAGCCAAGCGGACGGGAACTATGGCTACACCTTC. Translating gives CASSQADGNYGYTF.

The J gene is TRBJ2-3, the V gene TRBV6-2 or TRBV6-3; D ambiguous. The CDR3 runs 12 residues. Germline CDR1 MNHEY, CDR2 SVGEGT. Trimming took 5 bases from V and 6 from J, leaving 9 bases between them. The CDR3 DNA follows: TGTGCCAGCAGTAATCCGGCGGATACGCAGTATTTT. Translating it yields CASSNPADTQYF.

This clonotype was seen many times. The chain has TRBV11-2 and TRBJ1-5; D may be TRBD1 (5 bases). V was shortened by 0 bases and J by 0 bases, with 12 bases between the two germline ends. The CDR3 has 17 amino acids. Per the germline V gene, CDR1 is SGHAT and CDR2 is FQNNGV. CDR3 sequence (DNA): TGTGCCAGCAGCTTAGAAGGGGACGGCGATAGCAATCAGCCCCAGCATTTT. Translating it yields CASSLEGDGDSNQPQHF.

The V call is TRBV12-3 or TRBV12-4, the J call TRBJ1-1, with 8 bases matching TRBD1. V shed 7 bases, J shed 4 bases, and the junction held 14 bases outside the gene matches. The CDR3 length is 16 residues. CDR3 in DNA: TGTGCCAGCACTCTGGAAGCAGGGGGCCGCAGCACTGAAGCTTTCTTT. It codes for CASTLEAGGRSTEAFF.

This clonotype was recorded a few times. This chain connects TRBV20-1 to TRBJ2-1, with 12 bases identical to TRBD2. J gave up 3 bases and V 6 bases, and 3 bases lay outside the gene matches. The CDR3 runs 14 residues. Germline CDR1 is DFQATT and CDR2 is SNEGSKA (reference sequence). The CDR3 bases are TGCAGTGCCGGGACTAGCGGGTACTACAATGAGCAGTTCTTC. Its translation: CSAGTSGYYNEQFF.

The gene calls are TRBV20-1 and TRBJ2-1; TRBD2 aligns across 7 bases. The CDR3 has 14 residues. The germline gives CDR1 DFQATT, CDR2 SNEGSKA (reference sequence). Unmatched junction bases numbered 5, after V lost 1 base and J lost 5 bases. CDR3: CSARGEGGDNEQFF. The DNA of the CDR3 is TGCAGTGCTAGAGGGGAGGGTGGGGACAATGAGCAGTTCTTC.

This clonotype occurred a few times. The CDR3 spells CASSKTWGLEQPQHF. The CDR3 DNA is TGTGCCAGCAGTAAGACGTGGGGGCTAGAGCAGCCCCAGCATTTT. The chain couples TRBV2 to TRBJ1-5; tentatively, D is TRBD1 (6 bases). CDR1 SNHLY and CDR2 FYNNEI come from the germline V gene. V gave up 5 bases and J gave up 7 bases, with 18 bases separating them. The CDR3 consists of 15 residues.

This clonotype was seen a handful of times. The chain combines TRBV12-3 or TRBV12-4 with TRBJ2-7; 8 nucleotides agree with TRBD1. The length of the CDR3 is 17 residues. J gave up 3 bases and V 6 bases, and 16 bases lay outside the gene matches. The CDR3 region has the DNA TGTGCCAGCAGCCCATCCCGCGGCCGACAGGGGCTCTACGAGCAGTACTTC. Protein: CASSPSRGRQGLYEQYF.

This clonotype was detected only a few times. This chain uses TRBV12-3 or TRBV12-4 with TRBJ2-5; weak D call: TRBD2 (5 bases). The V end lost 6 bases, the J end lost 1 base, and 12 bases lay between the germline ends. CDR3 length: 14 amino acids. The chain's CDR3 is CASRKSGAQETQYF. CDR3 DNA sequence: TGTGCCAGCAGGAAAAGCGGCGCCCAAGAGACCCAGTACTTC.

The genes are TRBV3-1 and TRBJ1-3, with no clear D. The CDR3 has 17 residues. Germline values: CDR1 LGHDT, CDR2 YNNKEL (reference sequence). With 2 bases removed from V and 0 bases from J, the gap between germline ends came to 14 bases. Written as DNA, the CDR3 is TGTGCCAGCAGCCAAACCGGCGGAATGAGCTCTGGAAACACCATATATTTT. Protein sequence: CASSQTGGMSSGNTIYF. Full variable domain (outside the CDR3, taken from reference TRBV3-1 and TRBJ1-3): DTAVSQTPKYLVTQMGNDKSIKCEQNLGHDTMYWYKQDSKKFLKIMFSYNNKELIINETVPNRFSPKSPDKAHLNLHINSLELGDSAVYFCASSQTGGMSSGNTIYFGEGSWLTVV.